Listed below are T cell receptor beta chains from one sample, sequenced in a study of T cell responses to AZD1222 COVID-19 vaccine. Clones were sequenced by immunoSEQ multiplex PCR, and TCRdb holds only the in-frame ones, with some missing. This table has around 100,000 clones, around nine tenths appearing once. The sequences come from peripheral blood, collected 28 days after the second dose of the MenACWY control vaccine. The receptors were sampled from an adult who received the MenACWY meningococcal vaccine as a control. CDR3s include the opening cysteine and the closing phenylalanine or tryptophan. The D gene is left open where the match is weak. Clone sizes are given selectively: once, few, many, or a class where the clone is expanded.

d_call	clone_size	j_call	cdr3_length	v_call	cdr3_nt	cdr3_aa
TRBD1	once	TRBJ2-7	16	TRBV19	TGTGCCAGTAGTATAAGCGGACAGGGGGTCTCCTACGAGCAGTACTTC	CASSISGQGVSYEQYF
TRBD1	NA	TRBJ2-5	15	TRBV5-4	TGTGCCAGCAGCACCCGGGACAGTTTAATGGAGACCCAGTACTTC	CASSTRDSLMETQYF
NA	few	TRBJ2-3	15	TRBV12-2	TGTGCAAGTCGCTCCAGGGTTCTGGCCACAGATACGCAGTATTTT	CASRSRVLATDTQYF
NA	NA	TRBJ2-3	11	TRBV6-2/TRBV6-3	TGTGCCAGCAGCCGCACAGATACGCAGTATTTT	CASSRTDTQYF
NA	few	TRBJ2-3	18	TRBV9	TGTGCCAGCAGCGTAAAAAAGGCCGGAGGGCTAGCATCAGATACGCAGTATTTT	CASSVKKAGGLASDTQYF
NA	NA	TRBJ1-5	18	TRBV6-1	TGTGCCAGCAGTGGAAAAACTGAGGTGTCGGACAGCAATCAGCCCCAGCATTTT	CASSGKTEVSDSNQPQHF
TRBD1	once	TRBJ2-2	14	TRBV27	TGTGCCAGCAGGACAGGGGTGAACACCGGGGAGCTGTTTTTT	CASRTGVNTGELFF
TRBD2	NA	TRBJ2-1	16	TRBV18	TGTGCCAGCTCACCACCGGGCCTAGCGGGGGTAAATGAGCAGTTCTTC	CASSPPGLAGVNEQFF
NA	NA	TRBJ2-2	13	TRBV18	TGTGCCAGCTCACCTGGGGCTACCGGGGAGCTGTTTTTT	CASSPGATGELFF
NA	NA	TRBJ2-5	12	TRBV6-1	TGTGCCAGCAGTGAAGCGCAAGAGACCCAGTACTTC	CASSEAQETQYF
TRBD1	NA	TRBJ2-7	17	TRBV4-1	TGCGCCAGCAGCCAATCGGACGGGGGACAGGGAATGTGGGAGCAGTACTTC	CASSQSDGGQGMWEQYF
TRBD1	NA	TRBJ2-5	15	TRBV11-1	TGTGCCAGCAGCTTAGGGGGGACAGGGAAAGAGACCCAGTACTTC	CASSLGGTGKETQYF
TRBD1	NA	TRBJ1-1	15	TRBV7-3	TGTGCCAGCAGCTCTAGGCCCACAGGGGAAACTGAAGCTTTCTTT	CASSSRPTGETEAFF
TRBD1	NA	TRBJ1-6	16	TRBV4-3	TGCGCCAGCAGCCAAGATAGTATCGGGACAGGTTCACCCCTCCACTTT	CASSQDSIGTGSPLHF
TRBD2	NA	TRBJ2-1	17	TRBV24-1	TGTGCCACCAGTGATTTGCACGGGACTACCTCATACAATGAGCAGTTCTTC	CATSDLHGTTSYNEQFF
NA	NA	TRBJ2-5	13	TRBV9	TGTGCCAGCAGCCTGGGTTTCGGGGAGACCCAGTACTTC	CASSLGFGETQYF
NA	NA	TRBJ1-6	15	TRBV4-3	TGCGCCAGCAGCCAAGAGCTCACAGGCGGGTCACCCCTCCACTTT	CASSQELTGGSPLHF
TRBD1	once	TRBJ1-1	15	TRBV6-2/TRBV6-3	TGTGCCAGCAGTTTGGAGGGGGCGAGGGCCACTGAAGCTTTCTTT	CASSLEGARATEAFF
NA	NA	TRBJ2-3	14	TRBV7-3	TGTGCCAGCAGCCCCACACTCCAGGGAGATACGCAGTATTTT	CASSPTLQGDTQYF
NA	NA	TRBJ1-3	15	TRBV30	TGTGCCTGGAGTGGAGGAGGGATTTCTGGAAACACCATATATTTT	CAWSGGGISGNTIYF
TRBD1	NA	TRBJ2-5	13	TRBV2	TGTGCCAGCAGCACAGGGGTTAGAGAGACCCAGTACTTC	CASSTGVRETQYF
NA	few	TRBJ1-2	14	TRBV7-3	TGTGCCAGCAGTTCCTTAGACCGTAACTATGGCTACACCTTC	CASSSLDRNYGYTF
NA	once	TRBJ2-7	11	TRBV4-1	TGCGCCAGCAGCCAAGGCCCCGAACAGTACTTC	CASSQGPEQYF
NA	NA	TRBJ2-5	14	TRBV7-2	TGTGCCAGCAGCTTAGAAGCAGTCGGGGAGACCCAGTACTTC	CASSLEAVGETQYF
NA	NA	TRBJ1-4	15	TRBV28	TGTGCCAGCCACCAGGGTAGGGGAACTAATGAAAAACTGTTTTTT	CASHQGRGTNEKLFF
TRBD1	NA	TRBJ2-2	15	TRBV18	TGTGCCAGCTCAGGGACAGGGACGAACACCGGGGAGCTGTTTTTT	CASSGTGTNTGELFF
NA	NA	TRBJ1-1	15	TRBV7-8	TGTGCCAGCAGCCGCAGACAGAACATGAACACTGAAGCTTTCTTT	CASSRRQNMNTEAFF
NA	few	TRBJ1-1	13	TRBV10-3	TGTGCCATCAGTGGCCTGGGGCCCACTGAAGCTTTCTTT	CAISGLGPTEAFF
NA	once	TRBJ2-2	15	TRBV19	TGTGCCAGTAGTAGGGGGACCAACAGGGCCGGGGAGCTGTTTTTT	CASSRGTNRAGELFF
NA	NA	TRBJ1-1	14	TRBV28	TGTGCCAGCAGTTTAGAGACAGCTAACACTGAAGCTTTCTTT	CASSLETANTEAFF
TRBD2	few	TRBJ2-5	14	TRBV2	TGTGCCAGTAGTCTAGCGGGGGGGCCGGAGACCCAGTACTTC	CASSLAGGPETQYF
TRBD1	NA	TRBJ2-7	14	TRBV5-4	TGTGCCAGCAGCTTAGACAGGGGGGACTACGAGCAGTACTTC	CASSLDRGDYEQYF
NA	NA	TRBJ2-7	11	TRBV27	TGTGCCAGCAGTCCCGCCTACGAGCAGTACTTC	CASSPAYEQYF
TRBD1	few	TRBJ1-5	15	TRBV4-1	TGCGCCAGCAGCCAAGAGGGACAGGGGTTACAGCCCCAGCATTTT	CASSQEGQGLQPQHF
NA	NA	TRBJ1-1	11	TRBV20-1	TGCAGTGGGACAGTGAACACTGAAGCTTTCTTT	CSGTVNTEAFF
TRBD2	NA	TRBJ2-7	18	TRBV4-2	TGTGCCAGCAGCCAAGGGTGGTCTAGCGGGGGGTTGTCCTACGAGCAGTACTTC	CASSQGWSSGGLSYEQYF
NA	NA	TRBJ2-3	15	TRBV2	TGTGCCAGCAGTGAAGCGGGGACAAGCACAGATACGCAGTATTTT	CASSEAGTSTDTQYF
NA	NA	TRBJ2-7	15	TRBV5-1	TGCGCCAGCAGCTTGGGCCAGGGAGGTGTCTACGAGCAGTACTTC	CASSLGQGGVYEQYF
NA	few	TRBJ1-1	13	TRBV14	TGTGCCAGCAGCCAAGGGGGGTACACTGAAGCTTTCTTT	CASSQGGYTEAFF
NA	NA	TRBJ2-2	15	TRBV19	TGTGCCAGTAGTATAGGTGTCGCGAACACCGGGGAGCTGTTTTTT	CASSIGVANTGELFF
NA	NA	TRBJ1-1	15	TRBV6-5	TGTGCCAGCATATCGTACAGGGCGTGGGTCGCTGAAGCTTTCTTT	CASISYRAWVAEAFF
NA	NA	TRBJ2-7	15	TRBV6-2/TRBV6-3	TGTGCCAGCAGCCCCGTCGAAGCTCCTTACTACGAGCAGTACTTC	CASSPVEAPYYEQYF
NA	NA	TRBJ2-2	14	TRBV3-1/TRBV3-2	TGTGCCAGCAGCCAAGCCCGTAGTGCCGGGGAGCTGTTTTTT	CASSQARSAGELFF
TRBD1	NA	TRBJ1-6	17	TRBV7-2	TGTGCCAGCAGCTCTAGGGACAGGAGAAGGTATAATTCACCCCTCCACTTT	CASSSRDRRRYNSPLHF
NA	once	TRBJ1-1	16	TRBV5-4	TGTGCCAGCAGCTTGGCCTCATGGGATCGGCACACTGAAGCTTTCTTT	CASSLASWDRHTEAFF
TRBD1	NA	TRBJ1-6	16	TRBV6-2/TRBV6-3	TGTGCCAGCAGTTACTCTGGACAGGCCGGCAATTCACCCCTCCACTTT	CASSYSGQAGNSPLHF
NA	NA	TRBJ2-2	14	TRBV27	TGTGCCAGCAGTCCATCCTGGAACACCGGGGAGCTGTTTTTT	CASSPSWNTGELFF
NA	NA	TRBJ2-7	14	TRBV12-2	TGTGCAAGTCCCCCCCACCAGGACAGGTGCGAGCAGTACTTC	CASPPHQDRCEQYF
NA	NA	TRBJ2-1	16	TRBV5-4	TGTGCCAGCAGCCCCGACTTAGTGGGGGGCCTTAATGAGCAGTTCTTC	CASSPDLVGGLNEQFF
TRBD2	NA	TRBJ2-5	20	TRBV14	TGTGCCAGCAGCCAAGAATTGGTTTTGAATAGCGGGGTGTACCAAGAGACCCAGTACTTC	CASSQELVLNSGVYQETQYF
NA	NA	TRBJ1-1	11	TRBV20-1	TGCAGCGCTAATCGGGGCACTGAAGCTTTCTTT	CSANRGTEAFF
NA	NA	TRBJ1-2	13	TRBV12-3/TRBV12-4	TGTGCCAGCAGTCCCTCGGCCAACTATGGCTACACCTTC	CASSPSANYGYTF
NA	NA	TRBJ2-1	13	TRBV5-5	TGTGCCAGCAGCTCCCGTGGAGCAGAGGTGCAGTTCTTC	CASSSRGAEVQFF
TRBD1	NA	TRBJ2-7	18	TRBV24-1	TGTGCCACCAGTGATTGGACAGGGACTGATCCTAGCTCCTACGAGCAGTACTTC	CATSDWTGTDPSSYEQYF
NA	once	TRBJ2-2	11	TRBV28	TGTGCCAGCAGGAGCACCGGGGAGCTGTTTTTT	CASRSTGELFF
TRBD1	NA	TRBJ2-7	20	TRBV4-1	TGCGCCAGCAGCCCCGCTTTTCCCGGGACAGGGGGCGGCGGGATAGACGAGCAGTACTTC	CASSPAFPGTGGGGIDEQYF
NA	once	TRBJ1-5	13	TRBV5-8	TGTGCCAGCAGCAAGGGACCTAATCAGCCCCAGCATTTT	CASSKGPNQPQHF
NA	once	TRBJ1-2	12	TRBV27	TGTGCCAGCAGTTATTCCGGGGATGGCTACACCTTC	CASSYSGDGYTF
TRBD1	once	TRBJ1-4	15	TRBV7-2	TGTGCCAGCAGCCCCTGGACAGGTCTGGGGAAAAAACTGTTTTTT	CASSPWTGLGKKLFF
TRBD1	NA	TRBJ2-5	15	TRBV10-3	TGTGCCATCAGCCCTCGACAGGGGCCGCAAGAGACCCAGTACTTC	CAISPRQGPQETQYF